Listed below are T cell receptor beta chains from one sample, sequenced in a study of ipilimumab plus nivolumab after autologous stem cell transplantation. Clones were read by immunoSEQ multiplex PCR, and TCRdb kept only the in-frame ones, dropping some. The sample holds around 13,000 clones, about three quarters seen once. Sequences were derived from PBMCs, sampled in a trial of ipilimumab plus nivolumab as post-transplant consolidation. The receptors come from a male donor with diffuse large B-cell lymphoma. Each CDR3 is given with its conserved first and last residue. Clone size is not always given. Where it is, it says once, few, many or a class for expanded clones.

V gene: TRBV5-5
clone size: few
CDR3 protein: CASSLLEFGRGYTF

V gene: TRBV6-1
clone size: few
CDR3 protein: CASSQLLNTEAFF

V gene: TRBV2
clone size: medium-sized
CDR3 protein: CASRTGEIYEQYF

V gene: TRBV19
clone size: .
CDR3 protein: CATSSGGYEQYF

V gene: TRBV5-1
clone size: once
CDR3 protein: CASNPGSGVNEKLFF

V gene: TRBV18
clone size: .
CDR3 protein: CASSPEARQRSTDTQYF

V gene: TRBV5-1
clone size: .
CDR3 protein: CASNNRASLDEQFF

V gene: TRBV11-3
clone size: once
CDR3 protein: CASSLLETQYF

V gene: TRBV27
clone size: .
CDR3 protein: CASSRREGETQYF

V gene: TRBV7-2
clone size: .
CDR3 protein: CASSHPRLSSYNSPLHF

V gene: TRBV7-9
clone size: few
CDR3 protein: CASVGDLWLEAFF

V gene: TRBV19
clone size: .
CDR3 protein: CASSIRLADSYEQYF

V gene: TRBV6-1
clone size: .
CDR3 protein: CASGASNQPQHF

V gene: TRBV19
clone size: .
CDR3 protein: CATRVDEANTEEGYGYTF

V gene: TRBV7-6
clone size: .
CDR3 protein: CASSTGTAGNTIYF

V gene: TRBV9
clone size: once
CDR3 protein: CASSAVRTGGVGRFGTEAFF

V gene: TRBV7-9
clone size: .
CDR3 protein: CASSFHYQETQYF

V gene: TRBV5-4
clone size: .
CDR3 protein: CASSLDGDRGGYTF

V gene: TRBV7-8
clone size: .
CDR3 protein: CASSLATQGYQPQHF

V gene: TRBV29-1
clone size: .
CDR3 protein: CSAHRYGYNEQFF

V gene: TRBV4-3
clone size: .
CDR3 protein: CASSQFGSGGTDTQYF

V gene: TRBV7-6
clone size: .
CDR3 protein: CASSSGTVYGYTF

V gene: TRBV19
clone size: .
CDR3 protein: CASSLWGSNQPQHF

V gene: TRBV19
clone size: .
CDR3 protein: CASTGGTSLDGDTQYF

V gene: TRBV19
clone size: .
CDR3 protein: CASSAGQGLYGYTF

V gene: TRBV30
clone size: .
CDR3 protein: CAWSLGGTRETQYF

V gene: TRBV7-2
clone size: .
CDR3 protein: CASSYESYNEQFF

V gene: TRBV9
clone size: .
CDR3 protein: CASSVGRLALTDTQYF

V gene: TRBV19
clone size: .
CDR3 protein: CASSALVSQPQHF

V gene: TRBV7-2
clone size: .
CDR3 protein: CASSLVFSGTQETQYF

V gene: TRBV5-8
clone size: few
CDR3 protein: CASSKRGDEQYF

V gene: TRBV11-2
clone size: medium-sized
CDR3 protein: CASSPQGRGRNTEAFF

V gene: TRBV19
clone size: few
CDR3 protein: CASSQYSNHSPLHF